The 21 T cell receptor beta chains listed next were all sequenced from one sample in a study of blood T cell repertoires in COVID-19. Repertoires were generated with immunoSEQ multiplex PCR, while TCRdb's copy carries only in-frame clones and drops some. This repertoire shows more than 250,000 clones, approximately 86% found once; its top ten account for about 3.6%. Sequencing was carried out using peripheral blood. The source is a man younger than 35 with active or convalescent COVID-19.

The J gene is TRBJ2-5, the V gene TRBV7-3; D unresolved. V lost 2 bases, J lost 1 base, and 8 bases lay in between. Germline CDR1 and CDR2: SGHTA and FQGTGA. This CDR3 region has 14 residues. The CDR3 DNA reads as TGTGCCAGCAGCTTAGAATACGGCCAAGAGACCCAGTACTTC. This codes for CASSLEYGQETQYF. Drawing the rest from reference TRBV7-3 and TRBJ2-5, the complete variable domain is GAGVSQTPSNKVTEKGKYVELRCDPISGHTALYWYRQSLGQGPEFLIYFQGTGAADDSGLPNDRFFAVRPEGSVSTLKIQRTERGDSAVYLCASSLEYGQETQYFGPGTRLLVL.

The chain recombines TRBV11-2 with TRBJ1-1; D remains ambiguous. This CDR3 has 13 residues. V was cut by 3 bases and J by 7 bases, with 12 bases left in between. Germline CDR1 reads SGHAT; CDR2 reads FQNNGV. The CDR3 sequence: CASSFGREIEAFF. In DNA form, the CDR3 reads TGTGCCAGCAGCTTCGGACGGGAGATTGAAGCTTTCTTT.

This rearrangement joins TRBV7-9 to TRBJ2-2; 8 positions agree with TRBD2. The CDR3 consists of 15 residues. V was pared by 5 bases and J by 3 bases, with 5 bases of the junction left unmatched. Germline V gives CDR1 SEHNR, CDR2 FQNEAQ (reference sequence). The CDR3 DNA reads TGTGCCAGCAGCAGACTAGCGATCGACACCGGGGAGCTGTTTTTT. Amino acid sequence: CASSRLAIDTGELFF.

The chain recombines TRBV29-1 with TRBJ1-6; TRBD1 is a possible D gene (6 bases). The CDR3 covers 14 residues. V was shortened by 7 bases and J by 5 bases, with 15 bases between the two germline ends. Germline CDR1 is SQVTM and CDR2 is ANQGSEA. This CDR3 is CSGSRGRHNSPLHF. CDR3 coding DNA: TGCAGCGGGAGCAGGGGACGGCATAATTCACCCCTCCACTTT.

The chain joins TRBV9 to TRBJ2-7, with no clear D. Trimming removed 4 bases at V and 0 bases at J, with 8 bases between. The germline gives CDR1 SGDLS, CDR2 YYNGEE. This CDR3 region has 13 residues. This CDR3 reads CASSPPGSYEQYF. In DNA form, the CDR3 reads TGTGCCAGCAGCCCTCCCGGCTCCTACGAGCAGTACTTC.

This rearrangement joins TRBV4-1 to TRBJ2-4; TRBD2 is a possible D gene (6 bases). Per germline, CDR1 MGHRA and CDR2 YSYEKL. CDR3 length equals 17 residues. V lost 4 bases and J 0 bases, leaving 16 bases between the germline ends. CDR3 sequence: CASSRDGTALAKNIQYF. The CDR3 nucleotides are TGCGCCAGCAGCCGAGACGGGACTGCCCTAGCCAAAAACATTCAGTACTTC.

The genes are TRBV6-5 and TRBJ1-2, with D tentatively TRBD1 (6 bases). CDR3 length equals 13 residues. The germline gives CDR1 MNHEY, CDR2 SVGAGI. The V gene lost 4 bases and the J gene lost 8 bases, with 14 bases spanning the gap. CDR3 in DNA: TGTGCCAGCAGTTCGCGACAGGCCCGAGGCTACACCTTC. Translated: CASSSRQARGYTF.

CDR3 DNA sequence: TGCGCCAGCAGCCAAAACTCAGGGGGCGTTGATTCACCCCTCCACTTT. Its protein is CASSQNSGGVDSPLHF. The rearrangement uses TRBV4-1 and TRBJ1-6; 8 nucleotides agree with TRBD1. Germline CDR1 MGHRA, CDR2 YSYEKL. Germline trimming cut 2 bases from V and 8 bases from J; bases unmatched to any gene: 8. This CDR3 contains 16 residues.

The chain is built from TRBV5-8 and TRBJ1-2, with D hard to call. Germline CDR1 is SGHTS and CDR2 is YDEGEE. V was pared by 6 bases and J by 8 bases, with 20 bases between. The CDR3 runs 14 residues. CDR3 bases: TGTGCCAGCACCACCCTGGGGAGAGCAAGAGGCTACACCTTC. This encodes CASTTLGRARGYTF.

The CDR3 is CASRFRTGSNEKLFF. CDR3 in DNA: TGTGCCAGCAGATTTCGGACAGGGTCTAATGAAAAACTGTTTTTT. The J gene is TRBJ1-4, the V gene TRBV6-5; TRBD1 aligns across 8 bases. The junction had 6 bases not matched to a gene; V was cut back by 6 bases and J by 3 bases. Germline V CDR1 and CDR2: MNHEY, SVGAGI. The CDR3 covers 15 residues.

V is TRBV9 and J is TRBJ2-3; D remains ambiguous. V was pared by 0 bases and J by 0 bases, with 8 bases between. Germline V gene sequence: CDR1 SGDLS, CDR2 YYNGEE. This CDR3 comprises 15 residues. In nucleotides, the CDR3 is TGTGCCAGCAGCGTAGATCCGAGCAGCACAGATACGCAGTATTTT. Its translation: CASSVDPSSTDTQYF.

The CDR3 DNA follows: TGTGCCAGCAGCGTAGCAGGGGCCACCCAAGAGACCCAGTACTTC. Translation: CASSVAGATQETQYF. The rearrangement uses TRBV9 and TRBJ2-5; D perhaps matches TRBD1 (6 bases). Trimming took off 0 bases at V and 1 base at J, with 10 bases between the two ends. Germline CDR1 and CDR2: SGDLS and YYNGEE. The CDR3 loop spans 15 amino acids.

The J gene is TRBJ2-2, the V gene TRBV7-2, with D possibly matching TRBD1 (6 bases). Germline-derived CDR1 and CDR2 are SGHTA and FQGNSA. V was shortened by 6 bases and J by 1 base, with 6 bases between the two germline ends. This CDR3 is 13 amino acids long. The DNA for the CDR3 is TGTGCCAGCAGGGGACAGAACACCGGGGAGCTGTTTTTT. Translating it yields CASRGQNTGELFF.

The chain uses TRBV3-1 (or the pseudogene TRBV3-2) and TRBJ1-6, with TRBD1 matching over 10 bases. V gave up 4 bases and J gave up 7 bases; unmatched junction bases: 1. The germline V gene encodes CDR1 LGHDT and CDR2 YNNKEL (reference sequence). The length of the CDR3 is 14 residues. CDR3 coding DNA: TGTGCCAGCAGCCCGGGACAGGGGAATTCACCCCTCCACTTT. Its protein is CASSPGQGNSPLHF.

This chain joins TRBV11-2 and TRBJ1-2; possible D gene TRBD1, 5 bases. The V gene lost 5 bases and the J gene lost 2 bases, with 9 bases spanning the gap. CDR3 length equals 13 residues. Germline CDR1 SGHAT, CDR2 FQNNGV. The DNA for the CDR3 is TGTGCCAGCAGCCCCGGGGGAAACTATGGCTACACCTTC. Its translation: CASSPGGNYGYTF.

The J gene is TRBJ2-1, the V gene TRBV7-8; no firm D call. CDR1 SGHVS and CDR2 FQNEAQ come from the germline V gene. V dropped 1 base and J dropped 10 bases, with 11 bases sitting between them. The CDR3 length is 13 residues. The CDR3 nucleotides read TGTGCCAGCAGCTTAGACCGGTCACTCGAGCAGTTCTTC. Translating it yields CASSLDRSLEQFF. Variable domain in full (rest from reference TRBV7-8 and TRBJ2-1): GAGVSQSPRYKVAKRGQDVALRCDPISGHVSLFWYQQALGQGPEFLTYFQNEAQLDKSGLPSDRFFAERPEGSVSTLKIQRTQQEDSAVYLCASSLDRSLEQFFGPGTRLTVL.

The genes are TRBV5-5 and TRBJ1-1; tentatively, D is TRBD1 (6 bases). CDR1 and CDR2 from the germline V gene are SGHKS and YYEKEE (reference sequence). The V gene lost 3 bases and the J gene lost 4 bases, with 19 bases spanning the gap. The CDR3 loop spans 16 amino acids. CDR3: CASSWSGKGEGTEAFF. CDR3 DNA: TGTGCCAGCAGCTGGTCGGGGAAGGGGGAGGGCACTGAAGCTTTCTTT.

This clone was counted once. The J gene is TRBJ1-1, the V gene TRBV3-1 (or the pseudogene TRBV3-2); D uncertain. Germline loops: CDR1 LGHDT, CDR2 YNNKEL (reference sequence). The CDR3 consists of 14 residues. The ends were cut back, 5 bases at V and 1 base at J, with 11 bases in the middle. CDR3 nucleotide sequence: TGTGCCAGCAGCTTTTTAGCGGCGAACACTGAAGCTTTCTTT. Encoded protein: CASSFLAANTEAFF.

This CDR3 is CAWSLATNTGELFF. CDR3 DNA sequence: TGTGCCTGGAGTCTAGCGACGAACACCGGGGAGCTGTTTTTT. The rearrangement uses TRBV30 and TRBJ2-2; TRBD2 might be the D (6 bases). Looked up from germline, CDR1 is GTSNPN and CDR2 is SVGIG (reference sequence). V lost 2 bases and J 0 bases, leaving 7 bases between the germline ends. The CDR3 runs to 14 residues.

The chain links TRBV21-1 to TRBJ1-5; the table's D call TRBD1 went unverified against the DNA. TRBV21-1 is tagged as a pseudogene. This CDR3 comprises 16 residues. CDR3 protein: CASSSLQGYSNQPQHF. In nucleotides, the CDR3 is TGTGCCAGCAGCTCCCTACAGGGGTATAGCAATCAGCCCCAGCATTTT.

This chain connects TRBV6-5 to TRBJ2-3; 8 positions agree with TRBD2. Germline CDR1 is MNHEY and CDR2 is SVGAGI. The J segment lost 4 bases and the V segment lost 7 bases, leaving 7 bases of the junction unmatched. This CDR3 spans 14 amino acids. The CDR3 is CASKTGGMADTQYF. CDR3 in DNA: TGTGCCAGCAAGACGGGAGGGATGGCAGATACGCAGTATTTT.